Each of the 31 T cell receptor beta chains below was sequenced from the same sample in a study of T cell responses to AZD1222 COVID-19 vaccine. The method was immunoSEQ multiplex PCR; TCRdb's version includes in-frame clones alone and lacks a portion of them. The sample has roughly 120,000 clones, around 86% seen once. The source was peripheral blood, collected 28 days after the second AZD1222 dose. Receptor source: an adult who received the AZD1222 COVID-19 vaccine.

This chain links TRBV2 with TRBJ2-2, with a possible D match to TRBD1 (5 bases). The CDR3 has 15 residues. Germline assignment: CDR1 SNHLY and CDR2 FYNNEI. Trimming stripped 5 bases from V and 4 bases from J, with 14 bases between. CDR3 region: CASSSRGLGTGELFF. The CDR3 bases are TGTGCCAGCAGTAGTAGGGGCTTAGGCACCGGGGAGCTGTTTTTT.

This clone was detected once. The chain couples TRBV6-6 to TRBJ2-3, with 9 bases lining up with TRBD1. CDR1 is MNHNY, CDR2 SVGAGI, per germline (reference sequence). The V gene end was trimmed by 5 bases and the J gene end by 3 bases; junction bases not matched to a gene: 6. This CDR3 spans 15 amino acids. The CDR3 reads CASSQQGARTDTQYF. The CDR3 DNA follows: TGTGCCAGCAGTCAACAGGGGGCGAGGACAGATACGCAGTATTTT.

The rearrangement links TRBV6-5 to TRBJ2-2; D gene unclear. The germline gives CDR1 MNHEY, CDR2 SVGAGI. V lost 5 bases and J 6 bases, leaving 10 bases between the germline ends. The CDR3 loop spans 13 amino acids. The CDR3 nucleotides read TGTGCCAGCAGTCCCCGCGGCGCCGGGGAGCTGTTTTTT. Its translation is CASSPRGAGELFF.

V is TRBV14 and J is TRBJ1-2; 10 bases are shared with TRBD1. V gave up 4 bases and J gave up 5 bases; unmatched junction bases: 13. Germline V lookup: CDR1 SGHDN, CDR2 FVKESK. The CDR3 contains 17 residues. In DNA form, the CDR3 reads TGTGCCAGCAGCCTAACCGGGACAGGGGCCCTTTTGTATGGCTACACCTTC. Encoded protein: CASSLTGTGALLYGYTF. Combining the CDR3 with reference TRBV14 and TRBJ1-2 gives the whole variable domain EAGVTQFPSHSVIEKGQTVTLRCDPISGHDNLYWYRRVMGKEIKFLLHFVKESKQDESGMPNNRFLAERTGGTYSTLKVQPAELEDSGVYFCASSLTGTGALLYGYTFGSGTRLTVV.

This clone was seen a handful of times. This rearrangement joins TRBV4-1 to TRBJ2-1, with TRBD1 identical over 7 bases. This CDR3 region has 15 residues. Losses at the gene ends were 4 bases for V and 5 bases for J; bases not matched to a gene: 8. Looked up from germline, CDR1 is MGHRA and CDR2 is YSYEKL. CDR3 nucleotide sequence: TGCGCCAGCAGCCCAGGAGTGGGGACAGACAATGAGCAGTTCTTC. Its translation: CASSPGVGTDNEQFF.

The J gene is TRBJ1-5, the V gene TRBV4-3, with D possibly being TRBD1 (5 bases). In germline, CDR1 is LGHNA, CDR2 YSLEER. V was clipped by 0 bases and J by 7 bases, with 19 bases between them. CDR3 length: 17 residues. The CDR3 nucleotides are TGCGCCAGCAGCCAAGATGTCTCGGGACTGGGATTCCAGCCCCAGCATTTT. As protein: CASSQDVSGLGFQPQHF.

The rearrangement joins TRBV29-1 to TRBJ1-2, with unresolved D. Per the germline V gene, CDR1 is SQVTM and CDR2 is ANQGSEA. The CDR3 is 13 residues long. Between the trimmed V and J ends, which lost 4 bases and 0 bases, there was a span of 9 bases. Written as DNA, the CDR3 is TGCAGCGTTGTAGGCGATACTAACTATGGCTACACCTTC. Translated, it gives CSVVGDTNYGYTF.

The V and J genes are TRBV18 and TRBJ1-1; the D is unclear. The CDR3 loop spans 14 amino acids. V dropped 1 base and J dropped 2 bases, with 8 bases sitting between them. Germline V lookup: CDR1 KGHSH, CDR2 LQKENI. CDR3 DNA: TGTGCCAGCTCACCACAGGGTCCCAACACTGAAGCTTTCTTT. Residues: CASSPQGPNTEAFF.

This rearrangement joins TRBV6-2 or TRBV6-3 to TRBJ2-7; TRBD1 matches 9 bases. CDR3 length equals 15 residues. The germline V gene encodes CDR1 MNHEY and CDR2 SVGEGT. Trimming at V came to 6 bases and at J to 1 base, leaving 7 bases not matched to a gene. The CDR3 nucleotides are TGTGCCAGCAGCAAACCGGGACAGGGATCCTACGAGCAGTACTTC. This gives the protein CASSKPGQGSYEQYF.

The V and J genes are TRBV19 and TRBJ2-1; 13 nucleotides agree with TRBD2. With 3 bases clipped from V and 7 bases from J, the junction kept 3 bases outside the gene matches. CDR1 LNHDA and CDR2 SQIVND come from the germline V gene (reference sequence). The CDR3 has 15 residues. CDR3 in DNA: TGTGCCAGTAGTATCTTGACTAGCGGGGGGAATGAGCAGTTCTTC. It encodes CASSILTSGGNEQFF.

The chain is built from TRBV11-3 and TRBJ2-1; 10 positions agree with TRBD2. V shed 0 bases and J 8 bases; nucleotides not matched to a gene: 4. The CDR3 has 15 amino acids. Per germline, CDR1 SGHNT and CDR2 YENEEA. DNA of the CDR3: TGTGCCAGCAGCTTAGAACTAGCGGGGTTGGATGAGCAGTTCTTC. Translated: CASSLELAGLDEQFF.

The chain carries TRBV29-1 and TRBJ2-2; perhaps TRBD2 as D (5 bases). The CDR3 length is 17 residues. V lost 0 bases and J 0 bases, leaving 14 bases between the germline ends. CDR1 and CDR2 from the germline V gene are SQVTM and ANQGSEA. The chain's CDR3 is CSVEDQLAGANTGELFF. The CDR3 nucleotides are TGCAGCGTTGAAGATCAGTTGGCCGGGGCGAACACCGGGGAGCTGTTTTTT.

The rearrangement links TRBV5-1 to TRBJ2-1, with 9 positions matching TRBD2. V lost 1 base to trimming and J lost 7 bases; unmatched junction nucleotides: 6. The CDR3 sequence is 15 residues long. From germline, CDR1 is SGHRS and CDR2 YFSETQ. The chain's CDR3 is CASSLLRGGSNEQFF. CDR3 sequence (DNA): TGCGCCAGCAGCTTGCTGCGGGGGGGCTCAAATGAGCAGTTCTTC.

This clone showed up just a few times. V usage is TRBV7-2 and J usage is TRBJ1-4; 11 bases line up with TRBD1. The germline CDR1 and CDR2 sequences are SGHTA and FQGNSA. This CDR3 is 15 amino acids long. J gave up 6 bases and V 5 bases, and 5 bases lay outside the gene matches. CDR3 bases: TGTGCCAGCAGCACCCGGACAGGGGGCGATGAAAAACTGTTTTTT. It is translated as CASSTRTGGDEKLFF.

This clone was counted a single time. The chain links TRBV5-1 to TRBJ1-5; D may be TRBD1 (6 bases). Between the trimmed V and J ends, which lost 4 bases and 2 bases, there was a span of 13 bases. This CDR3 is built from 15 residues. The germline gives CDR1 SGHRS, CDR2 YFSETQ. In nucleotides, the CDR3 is TGCGCCAGCAGCCCCCGAGGGGGGCGCAATCAGCCCCAGCATTTT. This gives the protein CASSPRGGRNQPQHF.

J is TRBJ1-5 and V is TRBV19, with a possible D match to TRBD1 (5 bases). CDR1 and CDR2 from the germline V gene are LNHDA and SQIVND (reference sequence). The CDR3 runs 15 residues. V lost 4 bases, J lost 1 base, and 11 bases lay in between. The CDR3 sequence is CASSRGRESNQPQHF. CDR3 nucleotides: TGTGCCAGTAGTAGGGGCAGGGAAAGCAATCAGCCCCAGCATTTT.

CDR3 DNA: TGTGCCAGTACCCAGGGGCCCCGGGGCTACACCTTC. Amino acid sequence: CASTQGPRGYTF. The genes are TRBV19 and TRBJ1-2; D is possibly TRBD1 (6 bases). Trimming took off 7 bases at V and 8 bases at J, with 14 bases between the two ends. CDR1 and CDR2 from the germline V gene are LNHDA and SQIVND (reference sequence). The CDR3 totals 12 residues. Looking up the rest from reference TRBV19 and TRBJ1-2 gives the full variable domain: DGGITQSPKYLFRKEGQNVTLSCEQNLNHDAMYWYRQDPGQGLRLIYYSQIVNDFQKGDIAEGYSVSREKKESFPLTVTSAQKNPTAFYLCASTQGPRGYTFGSGTRLTVV.

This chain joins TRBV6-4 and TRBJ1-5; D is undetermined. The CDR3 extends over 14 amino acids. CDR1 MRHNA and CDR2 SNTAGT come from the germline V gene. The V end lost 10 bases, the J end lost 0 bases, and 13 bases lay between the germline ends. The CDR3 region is CATRTAYSNQPQHF. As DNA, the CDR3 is TGTGCCACCCGGACGGCTTATAGCAATCAGCCCCAGCATTTT.

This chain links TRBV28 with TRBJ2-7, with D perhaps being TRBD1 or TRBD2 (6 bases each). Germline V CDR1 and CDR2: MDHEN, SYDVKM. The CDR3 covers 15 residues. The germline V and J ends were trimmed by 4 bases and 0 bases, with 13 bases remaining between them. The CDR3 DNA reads TGTGCCAGCAGTTCCCCGGGGGCCAGCTCCTACGAGCAGTACTTC. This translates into CASSSPGASSYEQYF. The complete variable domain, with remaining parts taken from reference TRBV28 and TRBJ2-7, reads DVKVTQSSRYLVKRTGEKVFLECVQDMDHENMFWYRQDPGLGLRLIYFSYDVKMKEKGDIPEGYSVSREKKERFSLILESASTNQTSMYLCASSSPGASSYEQYFGPGTRLTVT.

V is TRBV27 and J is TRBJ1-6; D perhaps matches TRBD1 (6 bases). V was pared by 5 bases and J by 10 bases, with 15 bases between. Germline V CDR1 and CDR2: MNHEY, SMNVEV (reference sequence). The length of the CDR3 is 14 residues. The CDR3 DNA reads TGTGCCAGCAGTCCCGGACAGTTCGGCTCACCCCTCCACTTT. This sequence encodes CASSPGQFGSPLHF.

CDR3 bases: TGTGCCAGCACCGGGACAGGGGCAGGGGAGCAGTACTTC. Translated, it gives CASTGTGAGEQYF. The chain is built from TRBV2 and TRBJ2-7, with 10 bases fitting TRBD1. Germline CDR1 is SNHLY and CDR2 is FYNNEI. The CDR3 totals 13 residues. V dropped 7 bases and J dropped 7; count of bases not matched to a gene: 7.

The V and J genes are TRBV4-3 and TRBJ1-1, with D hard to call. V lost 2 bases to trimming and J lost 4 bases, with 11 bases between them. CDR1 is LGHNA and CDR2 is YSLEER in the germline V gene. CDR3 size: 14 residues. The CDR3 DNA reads TGCGCCAGCAGCCAATTTAACCGGCCCACTGAAGCTTTCTTT. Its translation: CASSQFNRPTEAFF.

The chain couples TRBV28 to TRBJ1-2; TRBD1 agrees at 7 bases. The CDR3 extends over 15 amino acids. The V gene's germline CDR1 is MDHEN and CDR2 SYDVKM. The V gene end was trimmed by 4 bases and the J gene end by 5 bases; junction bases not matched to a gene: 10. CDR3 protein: CASSSQGGRSYGYTF. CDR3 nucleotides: TGTGCCAGCAGTTCCCAGGGGGGGCGTTCTTATGGCTACACCTTC.

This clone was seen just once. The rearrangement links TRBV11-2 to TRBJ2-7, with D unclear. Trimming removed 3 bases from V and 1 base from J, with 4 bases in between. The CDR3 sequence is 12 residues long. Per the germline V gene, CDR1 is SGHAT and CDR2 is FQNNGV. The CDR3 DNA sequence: TGTGCCAGCAGCTTCGGGTCCTACGAGCAGTACTTC. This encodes CASSFGSYEQYF.

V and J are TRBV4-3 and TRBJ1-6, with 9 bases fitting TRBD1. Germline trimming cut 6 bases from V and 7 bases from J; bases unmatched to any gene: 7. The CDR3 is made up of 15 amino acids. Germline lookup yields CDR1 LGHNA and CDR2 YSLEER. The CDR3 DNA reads TGCGCCAGCAGTGGAGGGACAGGGCGGAATTCACCCCTCCACTTT. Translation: CASSGGTGRNSPLHF.

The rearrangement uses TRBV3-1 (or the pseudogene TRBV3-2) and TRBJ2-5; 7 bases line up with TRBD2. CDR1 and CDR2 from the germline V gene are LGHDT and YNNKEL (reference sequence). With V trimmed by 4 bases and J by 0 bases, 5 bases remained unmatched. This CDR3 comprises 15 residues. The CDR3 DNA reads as TGTGCCAGCAGCCGGGACTACACGTACCAAGAGACCCAGTACTTC. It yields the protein CASSRDYTYQETQYF.

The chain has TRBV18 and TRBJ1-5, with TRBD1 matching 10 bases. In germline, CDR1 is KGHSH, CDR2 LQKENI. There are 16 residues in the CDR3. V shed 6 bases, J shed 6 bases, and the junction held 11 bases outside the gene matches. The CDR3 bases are TGTGCCAGCTCCGAATTAGGGACAGGGGTGGTTCAGCCCCAGCATTTT. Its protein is CASSELGTGVVQPQHF. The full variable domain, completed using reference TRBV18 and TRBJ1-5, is NAGVMQNPRHLVRRRGQEARLRCSPMKGHSHVYWYRQLPEEGLKFMVYLQKENIIDESGMPKERFSAEFPKEGPSILRIQQVVRGDSAAYFCASSELGTGVVQPQHFGDGTRLSIL.

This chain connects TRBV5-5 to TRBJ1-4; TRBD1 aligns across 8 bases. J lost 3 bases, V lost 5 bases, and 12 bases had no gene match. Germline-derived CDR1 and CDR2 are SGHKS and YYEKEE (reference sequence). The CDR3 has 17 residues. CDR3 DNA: TGTGCCAGCAGAGGAAACCCAGGGGGCTGGGCTAATGAAAAACTGTTTTTT. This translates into CASRGNPGGWANEKLFF.

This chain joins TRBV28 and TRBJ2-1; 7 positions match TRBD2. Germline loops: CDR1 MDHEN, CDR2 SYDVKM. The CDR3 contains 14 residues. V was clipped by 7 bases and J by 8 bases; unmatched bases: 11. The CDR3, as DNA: TGTGCCAGCATCTCGCCCCGGGGGGACCATGAGCAGTTCTTC. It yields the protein CASISPRGDHEQFF.

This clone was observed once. The CDR3 protein is CASRPPNNYGYTF. As DNA, the CDR3 is TGTGCCAGCAGGCCGCCGAATAACTATGGCTACACCTTC. The chain carries TRBV6-5 and TRBJ1-2; D unresolved. Trimming removed 6 bases at V and 1 base at J, with 9 bases between. Germline values: CDR1 MNHEY, CDR2 SVGAGI. The length of the CDR3 is 13 residues.

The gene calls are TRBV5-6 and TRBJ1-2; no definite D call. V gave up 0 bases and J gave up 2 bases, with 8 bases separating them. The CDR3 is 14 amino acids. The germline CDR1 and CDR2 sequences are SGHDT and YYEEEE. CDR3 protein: CASSLGHWNYGYTF. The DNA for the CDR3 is TGTGCCAGCAGCTTGGGACACTGGAACTATGGCTACACCTTC.